This T cell receptor (beta chain) was recorded in a study of T cells in Graves' hyperthyroidism and ophthalmopathy. Study results and limitations: In the analysis, a 13 V-J model separated ophthalmopathy from stable hyperthyroidism.

Regions amplified from RNA transcripts were the TCR beta CDR3 regions. First-round RT-PCR of the TCR CDR3 relied on the HTBI primer set. MiXCR was run by TCRdb on the multiplex PCR reads, yielding one entry per CDR3 protein. The data hold roughly 630,000 distinct CDR3 sequences, with less than 20% observed a single time. As regards this clonotype: Its specificity is not known.

This CDR3 has 16 amino acids. Germline V lookup: CDR1 SGHRS, CDR2 YFSETQ. Trimming cost V 0 bases and J 2 bases, with 14 bases left between them. Source material: blood. The receptor's source is a woman aged 25 to 45 with Graves' hyperthyroidism. The J gene is TRBJ1-1, the V gene TRBV5-1, with D perhaps TRBD1 (5 bases). Here the CDR3 reads CASSLVGTSLNTEAFF. The CDR3 DNA reads as TGCGCCAGCAGCTTGGTGGGGACGTCCTTAAACACTGAAGCTTTCTTT.